This TCR beta chain was identified during a study of cytotoxic CD8 clonotypes in ibrutinib-treated CLL. Study as a whole: Response sampling came at median approximately a year of treatment, ranging about 6 to 36 months.

General study points: Stable or contracted on treatment, public clonotypes were also uncommon.

Between the trimmed V and J ends, which lost 6 bases and 4 bases, there was a span of 13 bases. The CDR3 runs to 14 residues. The germline V gene encodes CDR1 SGHVS and CDR2 FNYEAQ. With regard to this clone: Its antigen is not identified.

Investigators sourced approximately 2 micrograms of genomic DNA from cryopreserved PBMCs for TCR beta libraries. The method was immunoSEQ multiplex PCR; TCRdb's version includes in-frame clones alone and lacks a portion of them. The sample records 58,000 or so clones, roughly 59% being singletons. V gene TRBV7-6 combines with J gene TRBJ1-3, with a possible D match to TRBD1 (5 bases). This receptor was obtained from a human donor with chronic lymphocytic leukemia. Sequencing used PBMCs, obtained after 12 months of ibrutinib treatment. The CDR3 loop reads CASRLDIGGNTIYF. CDR3 DNA: TGTGCCAGCAGATTGGACATAGGAGGAAACACCATATATTTT.